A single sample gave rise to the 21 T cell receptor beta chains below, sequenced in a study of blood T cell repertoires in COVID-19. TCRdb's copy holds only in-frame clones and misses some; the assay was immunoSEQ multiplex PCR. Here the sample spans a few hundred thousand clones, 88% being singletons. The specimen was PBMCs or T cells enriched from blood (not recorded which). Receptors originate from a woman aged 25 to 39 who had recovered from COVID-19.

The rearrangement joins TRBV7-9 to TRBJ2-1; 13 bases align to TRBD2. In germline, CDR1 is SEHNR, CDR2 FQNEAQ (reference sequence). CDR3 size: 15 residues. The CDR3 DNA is TGTGCAGGGACCGGGACTAGCGGGGTGATCAATGAGCAGTTCTTC. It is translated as CAGTGTSGVINEQFF.

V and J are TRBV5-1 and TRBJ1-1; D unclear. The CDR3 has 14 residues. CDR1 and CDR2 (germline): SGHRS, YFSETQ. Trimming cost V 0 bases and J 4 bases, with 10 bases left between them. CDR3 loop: CASSLVAVSTEAFF. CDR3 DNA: TGCGCCAGCAGCTTGGTGGCAGTTTCCACTGAAGCTTTCTTT.

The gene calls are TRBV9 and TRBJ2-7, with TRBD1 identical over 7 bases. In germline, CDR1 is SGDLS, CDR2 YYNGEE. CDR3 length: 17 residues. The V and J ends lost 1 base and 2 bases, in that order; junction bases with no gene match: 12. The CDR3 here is CASSVNPGQESPYEQYF. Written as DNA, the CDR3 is TGTGCCAGCAGCGTAAACCCCGGACAGGAATCCCCCTACGAGCAGTACTTC.

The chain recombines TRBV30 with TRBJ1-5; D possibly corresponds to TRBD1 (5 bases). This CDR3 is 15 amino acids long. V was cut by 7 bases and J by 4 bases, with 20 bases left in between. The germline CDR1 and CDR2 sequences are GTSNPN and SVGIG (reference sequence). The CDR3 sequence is CASDWGGAGNQPQHF. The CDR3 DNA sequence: TGTGCCTCCGATTGGGGGGGAGCAGGGAATCAGCCCCAGCATTTT.

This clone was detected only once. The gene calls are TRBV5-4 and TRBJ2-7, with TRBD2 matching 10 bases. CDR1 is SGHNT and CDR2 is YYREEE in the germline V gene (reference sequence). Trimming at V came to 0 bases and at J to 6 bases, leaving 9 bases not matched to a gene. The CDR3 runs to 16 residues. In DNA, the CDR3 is TGTGCCAGCAGCTTGGGAGGGCTAGCGGGAGTAGCCGAGCAGTACTTC. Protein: CASSLGGLAGVAEQYF.

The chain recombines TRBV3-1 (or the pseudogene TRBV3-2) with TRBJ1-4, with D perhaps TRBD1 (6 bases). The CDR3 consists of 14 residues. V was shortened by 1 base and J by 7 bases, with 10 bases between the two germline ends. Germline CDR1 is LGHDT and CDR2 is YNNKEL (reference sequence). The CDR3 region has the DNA TGTGCCAGCAGCCAAGCCAGGGGCGGTGAAAAACTGTTTTTT. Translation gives CASSQARGGEKLFF.

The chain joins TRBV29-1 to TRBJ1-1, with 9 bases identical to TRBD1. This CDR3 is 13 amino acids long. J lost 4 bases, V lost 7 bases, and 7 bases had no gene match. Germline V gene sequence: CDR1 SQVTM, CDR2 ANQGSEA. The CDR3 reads CSDTGGFVTEAFF. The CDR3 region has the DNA TGCAGCGATACAGGGGGCTTTGTCACTGAAGCTTTCTTT.

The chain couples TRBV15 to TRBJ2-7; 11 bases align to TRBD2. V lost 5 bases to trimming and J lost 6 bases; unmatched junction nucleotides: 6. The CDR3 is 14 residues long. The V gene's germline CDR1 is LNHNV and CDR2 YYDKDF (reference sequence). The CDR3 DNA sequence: TGTGCCACCAGCCCGACTAGCGGGGCGGGCGAGCAGTACTTC. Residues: CATSPTSGAGEQYF.

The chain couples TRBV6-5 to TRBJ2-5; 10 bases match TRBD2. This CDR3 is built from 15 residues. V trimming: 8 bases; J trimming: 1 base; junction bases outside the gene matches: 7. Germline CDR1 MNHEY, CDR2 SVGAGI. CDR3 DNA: TGTGCCAGCCGCCTTAGCGGGAGGACCCAAGAGACCCAGTACTTC. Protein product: CASRLSGRTQETQYF.

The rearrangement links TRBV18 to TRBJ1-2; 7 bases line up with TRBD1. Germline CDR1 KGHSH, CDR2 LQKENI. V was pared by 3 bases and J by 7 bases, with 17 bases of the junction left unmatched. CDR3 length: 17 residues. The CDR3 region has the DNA TGTGCCAGCTCACCGCTTGGACAGGAAGCCCTCTTAGGTGGCTACACCTTC. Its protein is CASSPLGQEALLGGYTF. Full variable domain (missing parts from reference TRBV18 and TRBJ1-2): NAGVMQNPRHLVRRRGQEARLRCSPMKGHSHVYWYRQLPEEGLKFMVYLQKENIIDESGMPKERFSAEFPKEGPSILRIQQVVRGDSAAYFCASSPLGQEALLGGYTFGSGTRLTVV.

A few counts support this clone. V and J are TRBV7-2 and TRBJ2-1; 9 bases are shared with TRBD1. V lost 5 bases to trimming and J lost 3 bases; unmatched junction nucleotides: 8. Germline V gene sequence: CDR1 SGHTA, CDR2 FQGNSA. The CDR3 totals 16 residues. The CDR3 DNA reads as TGTGCCAGCAGCCCGAGCTGGGACAGGGACTACAATGAGCAGTTCTTC. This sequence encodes CASSPSWDRDYNEQFF.

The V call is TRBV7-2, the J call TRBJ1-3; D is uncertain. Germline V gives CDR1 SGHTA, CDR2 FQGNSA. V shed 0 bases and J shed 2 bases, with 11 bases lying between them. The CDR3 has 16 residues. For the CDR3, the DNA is TGTGCCAGCAGCTTAGCGACCGGGATTACTGGAAACACCATATATTTT. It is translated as CASSLATGITGNTIYF.

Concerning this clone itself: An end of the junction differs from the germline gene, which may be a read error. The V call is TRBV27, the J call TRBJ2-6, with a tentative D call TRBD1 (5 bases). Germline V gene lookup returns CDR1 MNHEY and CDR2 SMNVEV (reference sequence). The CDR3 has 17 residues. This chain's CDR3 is CASSSQGSVSGANVLTF. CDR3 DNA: TGTGCCAGCAGCTCCCAGGGAAGCGTCTCTGGTGCCAACGTCCTGACTTTC.

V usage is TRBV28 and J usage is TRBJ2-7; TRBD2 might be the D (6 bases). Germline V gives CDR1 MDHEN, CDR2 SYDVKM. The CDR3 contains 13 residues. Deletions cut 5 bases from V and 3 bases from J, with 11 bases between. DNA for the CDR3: TGTGCCAGCAGTCCCCGGGAGTACTACGAGCAGTACTTC. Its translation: CASSPREYYEQYF.

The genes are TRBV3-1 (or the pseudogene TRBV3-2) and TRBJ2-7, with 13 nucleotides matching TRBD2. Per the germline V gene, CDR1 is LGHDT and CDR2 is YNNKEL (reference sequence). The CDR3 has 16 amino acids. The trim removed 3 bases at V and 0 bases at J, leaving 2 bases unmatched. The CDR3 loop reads CASSQGLAGNSYEQYF. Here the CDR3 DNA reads TGTGCCAGCAGCCAGGGACTAGCGGGGAACTCCTACGAGCAGTACTTC.

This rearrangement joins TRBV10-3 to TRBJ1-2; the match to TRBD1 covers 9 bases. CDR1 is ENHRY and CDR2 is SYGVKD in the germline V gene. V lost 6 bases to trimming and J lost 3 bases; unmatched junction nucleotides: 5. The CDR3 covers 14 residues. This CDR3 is CAIRGDRVDYGYTF. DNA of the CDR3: TGTGCCATCAGGGGGGACAGGGTTGACTATGGCTACACCTTC.

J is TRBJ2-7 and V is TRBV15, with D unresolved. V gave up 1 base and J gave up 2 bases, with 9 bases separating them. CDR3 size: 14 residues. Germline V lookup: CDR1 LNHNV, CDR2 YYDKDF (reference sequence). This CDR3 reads CATSRGGLTYEQYF. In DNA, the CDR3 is TGTGCCACCAGCAGAGGCGGTTTAACCTACGAGCAGTACTTC.

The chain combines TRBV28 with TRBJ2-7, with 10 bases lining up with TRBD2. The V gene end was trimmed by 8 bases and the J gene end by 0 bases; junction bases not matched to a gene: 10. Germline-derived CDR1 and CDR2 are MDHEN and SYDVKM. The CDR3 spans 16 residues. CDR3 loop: CASQSEGTSVSYEQYF. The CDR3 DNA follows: TGTGCCAGCCAATCCGAAGGGACTAGCGTCTCCTACGAGCAGTACTTC.

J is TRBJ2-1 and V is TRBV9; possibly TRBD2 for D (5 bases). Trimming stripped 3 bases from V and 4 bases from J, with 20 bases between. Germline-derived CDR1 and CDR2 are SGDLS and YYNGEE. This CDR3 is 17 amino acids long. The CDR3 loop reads CASSGRTDKPNYNEQFF. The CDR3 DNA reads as TGTGCCAGCAGCGGACGGACTGATAAACCCAATTACAATGAGCAGTTCTTC.

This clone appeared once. The DNA for the CDR3 is TGTGCCAGCAGTCCCATAAACAGGTCTCCTAATGAAAAACTGTTTTTT. Its protein is CASSPINRSPNEKLFF. This chain connects TRBV27 to TRBJ1-4, with D tentatively TRBD1 (5 bases). The CDR3 has 16 amino acids. Per germline, CDR1 MNHEY and CDR2 SMNVEV (reference sequence). Trimming took 5 bases from V and 3 from J, leaving 16 bases between them.

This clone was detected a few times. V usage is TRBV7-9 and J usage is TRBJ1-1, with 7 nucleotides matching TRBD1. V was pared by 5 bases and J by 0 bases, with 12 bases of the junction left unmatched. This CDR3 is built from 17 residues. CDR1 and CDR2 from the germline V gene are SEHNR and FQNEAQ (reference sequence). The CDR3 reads CASSLDRTGLMNTEAFF. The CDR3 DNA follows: TGTGCCAGCAGCCTGGACCGGACAGGTCTAATGAACACTGAAGCTTTCTTT.